This paragraph reports one TCR beta chain. Its antigen is as yet unknown. This CDR3 spans 17 amino acids. Germline-derived CDR1 and CDR2 are PRHDT and FYEKMQ (reference sequence). The ends lost 3 bases at V and 3 bases at J; junction bases unmatched: 8. PCR was performed using 60 Vbeta and 13 Jbeta primers. Produced via immunoSEQ multiplex PCR; TCRdb's table is partial and in-frame only. The sample has 160,000 or so clones, roughly 80% seen once; the top ten hold approximately 1.2%. The source of the sample is a study of cytomegalovirus exposure and HLA in healthy donors. Study overall: Sequencing of about 179 million T cells in an earlier analysis found around 100 million unique TCR beta sequences. Points from the study as a whole: After further analysis at a later stage, 15,000 to 20,000 TCR beta sequences were associated with HLA alleles at 0.05 false discovery rate. In an earlier analysis, about 90% or about 30%: the productive usage of most TCR beta V segments. The classifier was said to identify cytomegalovirus status with high specificity and sensitivity.

Sequenced material: PBMCs. The source is a man in his fifties or sixties in good health and CMV-seropositive. The chain links TRBV13 to TRBJ2-2; 9 positions match TRBD2. The CDR3, as DNA: TGTGCCAGCAGCTTTTCGGCGATAGCGGGGGACACCGGGGAGCTGTTTTTT. This translates into CASSFSAIAGDTGELFF.